This TCR beta chain was identified in a study of blood T cell repertoires in COVID-19. Study in general: COVID-19 samples collected from the United States, Italy and Spain covered acute and convalescent phases. PBMCs, B-cell-depleted T cells, or T cells provided the cDNA or gDNA that made up the material.

Followed longitudinally, the Seattle patients had been enrolled during active infection. Study processing details: Reference gene primer amplification in the assay estimated nucleated cell counts. Sequencing used immunoSEQ multiplex PCR; TCRdb keeps in-frame clones, though not all of them. The D gene and trimming were derived from the DNA, and the V and J assignments and clone size from that table. The sample lists some 520,000 clones; roughly 87% were seen once. This CDR3 contains 14 residues. With 5 bases clipped from V and 7 bases from J, the junction kept 10 bases outside the gene matches. The germline V gene encodes CDR1 SGHDT and CDR2 YYEEEE.

Source material: peripheral blood. The sequence was collected from a man aged 18-30 years with COVID-19, enrolled during active disease. The rearrangement links TRBV5-6 to TRBJ2-5; 8 nucleotides line up with TRBD1. CDR3 sequence reads: CASRGRGRGGTQYF. CDR3 nucleotide sequence: TGTGCCAGCAGGGGCAGGGGGCGAGGTGGGACCCAGTACTTC.